The rows below give T cell receptor beta chains drawn from one sample of a study of cytomegalovirus exposure and HLA in healthy donors. The method was immunoSEQ multiplex PCR; TCRdb's version includes in-frame clones alone and lacks a portion of them. The data contain around 86,000 clones, about 80% of them singletons. Sequencing was carried out using PBMCs. Receptor source: a man aged 50-60 years in good health and CMV-seropositive. CDR3s include the opening cysteine and the closing phenylalanine or tryptophan. Fields, in order: CDR3 length, V gene, J gene, clone size, D gene, CDR3 DNA, CDR3 protein. D genes are given only for firm matches. Some rows have no size entry. The others give once, few or many, or a class for an expanded clone.

length: 12
V: TRBV25-1
J: TRBJ1-2
size: few
D: .
DNA: TGTGCCAGCAGTACAGGGTGGGAGGGCTACACCTTC
CDR3: CASSTGWEGYTF

length: 13
V: TRBV27
J: TRBJ2-7
size: .
D: TRBD1
DNA: TGTGCCAGCAGCCGGGACAGGGGCTACGAGCAGTACTTC
CDR3: CASSRDRGYEQYF

length: 16
V: TRBV7-3
J: TRBJ2-2
size: .
D: .
DNA: TGTGCCAGCAGCTTAACCGGGGGGCTCGCCACCGGGGAGCTGTTTTTT
CDR3: CASSLTGGLATGELFF

length: 16
V: TRBV18
J: TRBJ2-3
size: once
D: .
DNA: TGTGCCAGCTCCCCCACGAGGCGGGAAGGCACAGATACGCAGTATTTT
CDR3: CASSPTRREGTDTQYF

length: 12
V: TRBV15
J: TRBJ1-1
size: .
D: TRBD1
DNA: TGTGCCACCAGCCAGGACAGGATTGAAGCTTTCTTT
CDR3: CATSQDRIEAFF

length: 14
V: TRBV9
J: TRBJ1-1
size: .
D: TRBD1
DNA: TGTGCCAGCAGCATTGACAGGGTAACCACTGAAGCTTTCTTT
CDR3: CASSIDRVTTEAFF

length: 17
V: TRBV19
J: TRBJ1-2
size: .
D: TRBD1
DNA: TGTGCCAGTAGTATAGATTTTGGGACAGGGGCTTGGGATGGCTACACCTTC
CDR3: CASSIDFGTGAWDGYTF

length: 16
V: TRBV7-2
J: TRBJ2-1
size: .
D: TRBD2
DNA: TGTGCCAGCAGCTTAGCTATGGCGGGGGTCCACAATGAGCAGTTCTTC
CDR3: CASSLAMAGVHNEQFF

length: 12
V: TRBV5-1
J: TRBJ2-7
size: .
D: .
DNA: TGCGCCAGCAGCTTGTGGGGCCACGAGCAGTACTTC
CDR3: CASSLWGHEQYF

length: 14
V: TRBV10-2
J: TRBJ2-3
size: .
D: TRBD1
DNA: TGCGCCAGCAGTGAGACAGGGGGCCCAGATACGCAGTATTTT
CDR3: CASSETGGPDTQYF

length: 15
V: TRBV29-1
J: TRBJ2-1
size: .
D: TRBD2
DNA: TGCAGCGTTGCCTATTCGGGGGGACCTAACAATGAGCAGTTCTTC
CDR3: CSVAYSGGPNNEQFF

length: 13
V: TRBV18
J: TRBJ2-1
size: .
D: .
DNA: TGTGCCAGCTCACGGTCAGTTGTCAATGAGCAGTTCTTC
CDR3: CASSRSVVNEQFF

length: 14
V: TRBV6-5
J: TRBJ1-1
size: .
D: .
DNA: TGTGCCAGCGGCTTAGACGGGAGGGACACTGAAGCTTTCTTT
CDR3: CASGLDGRDTEAFF

length: 15
V: TRBV25-1
J: TRBJ2-3
size: .
D: TRBD1
DNA: TGTGCCAGCGCCCGAGGGGACAGGGATACAGATACGCAGTATTTT
CDR3: CASARGDRDTDTQYF

length: 14
V: TRBV11-2
J: TRBJ2-7
size: few
D: .
DNA: TGTGCCAGCAGCTTACCTTATAGCAACGCCGAGCAGTACTTC
CDR3: CASSLPYSNAEQYF

length: 16
V: TRBV4-2
J: TRBJ2-2
size: few
D: TRBD2
DNA: TGTGCCAGCAGCCAACTTAGCGGGAGGGCGACCGGGGAGCTGTTTTTT
CDR3: CASSQLSGRATGELFF

length: 17
V: TRBV10-3
J: TRBJ2-3
size: .
D: .
DNA: TGTGCCATCAGTGAGGATAAATCGAGGGCCCGCACAGATACGCAGTATTTT
CDR3: CAISEDKSRARTDTQYF

length: 15
V: TRBV6-4
J: TRBJ2-1
size: .
D: TRBD2
DNA: TGTGCCAGCAGTGACGGACTAGCGGGACACAATGAGCAGTTCTTC
CDR3: CASSDGLAGHNEQFF

length: 16
V: TRBV5-1
J: TRBJ2-1
size: .
D: TRBD2
DNA: TGCGCCAGCAGCAAGGGACTAGCGGGAGGACAAGATGAGCAGTTCTTC
CDR3: CASSKGLAGGQDEQFF

length: 16
V: TRBV7-9
J: TRBJ2-7
size: .
D: .
DNA: TGTGCCAGCAGCTTAGGACGGATCCCCGGAGGCTACGAGCAGTACTTC
CDR3: CASSLGRIPGGYEQYF

length: 16
V: TRBV19
J: TRBJ1-2
size: .
D: .
DNA: TGTGCCAGTAGTATAGGGGGGGGCGGAAGCCTCTATGGCTACACCTTC
CDR3: CASSIGGGGSLYGYTF

length: 14
V: TRBV25-1
J: TRBJ2-5
size: .
D: .
DNA: TGTGCCAGCAGTGAGTCGACAGGACAAGAGACCCAGTACTTC
CDR3: CASSESTGQETQYF

length: 14
V: TRBV11-1
J: TRBJ1-3
size: .
D: .
DNA: TGTGCCAGCAGCAATCCGAGCTCTGGAAACACCATATATTTT
CDR3: CASSNPSSGNTIYF

length: 12
V: TRBV6-6
J: TRBJ2-1
size: .
D: .
DNA: TGTGCCAGCAGTTACCTATACAATGAGCAGTTCTTC
CDR3: CASSYLYNEQFF

length: 12
V: TRBV7-8
J: TRBJ2-1
size: .
D: .
DNA: TGTGCCAGCAGCTTAGGGGACTTCGAGCAGTTCTTC
CDR3: CASSLGDFEQFF

length: 12
V: TRBV27
J: TRBJ1-2
size: .
D: .
DNA: TGTGCCACCAAGGACAGTAACTATGGCTACACCTTC
CDR3: CATKDSNYGYTF

length: 15
V: TRBV5-1
J: TRBJ2-7
size: .
D: TRBD2
DNA: TGCGCCAGCAGCTTGGGAGGGACTAGTCACTACGAGCAGTACTTC
CDR3: CASSLGGTSHYEQYF

length: 15
V: TRBV29-1
J: TRBJ2-1
size: .
D: TRBD2
DNA: TGCAGCGGATCAGGACTAGCGGGAGTATTCAATGAGCAGTTCTTC
CDR3: CSGSGLAGVFNEQFF

length: 13
V: TRBV7-2
J: TRBJ2-2
size: .
D: .
DNA: TGTGCCAGCAGCTCGAGACTAGCCGGGGAGCTGTTTTTT
CDR3: CASSSRLAGELFF

length: 13
V: TRBV30
J: TRBJ1-1
size: .
D: TRBD1
DNA: TGTGCCGGGGCCGGGACAGGGAACACTGAAGCTTTCTTT
CDR3: CAGAGTGNTEAFF

length: 14
V: TRBV19
J: TRBJ2-5
size: .
D: TRBD1
DNA: TGTGCCAGTAGCTCGGGACAGTTCAAAGAGACCCAGTACTTC
CDR3: CASSSGQFKETQYF

length: 13
V: TRBV6-6
J: TRBJ1-1
size: few
D: .
DNA: TGTGCCAGCAGTTACTCGAGGCAGGGCGAAGCTTTCTTT
CDR3: CASSYSRQGEAFF

length: 14
V: TRBV6-1
J: TRBJ2-5
size: .
D: TRBD1
DNA: TGTGCCAGCACCCCGACAGGGGGGTTGGAGACCCAGTACTTC
CDR3: CASTPTGGLETQYF

length: 12
V: TRBV5-4
J: TRBJ1-1
size: few
D: .
DNA: TGTGCCAGCAGCTTCGGGAACACTGAAGCTTTCTTT
CDR3: CASSFGNTEAFF

length: 16
V: TRBV4-3
J: TRBJ1-2
size: .
D: .
DNA: TGCGCCAGCAGCCAAGACGAGCAGGGAGGAATAGGTGGCTACACCTTC
CDR3: CASSQDEQGGIGGYTF